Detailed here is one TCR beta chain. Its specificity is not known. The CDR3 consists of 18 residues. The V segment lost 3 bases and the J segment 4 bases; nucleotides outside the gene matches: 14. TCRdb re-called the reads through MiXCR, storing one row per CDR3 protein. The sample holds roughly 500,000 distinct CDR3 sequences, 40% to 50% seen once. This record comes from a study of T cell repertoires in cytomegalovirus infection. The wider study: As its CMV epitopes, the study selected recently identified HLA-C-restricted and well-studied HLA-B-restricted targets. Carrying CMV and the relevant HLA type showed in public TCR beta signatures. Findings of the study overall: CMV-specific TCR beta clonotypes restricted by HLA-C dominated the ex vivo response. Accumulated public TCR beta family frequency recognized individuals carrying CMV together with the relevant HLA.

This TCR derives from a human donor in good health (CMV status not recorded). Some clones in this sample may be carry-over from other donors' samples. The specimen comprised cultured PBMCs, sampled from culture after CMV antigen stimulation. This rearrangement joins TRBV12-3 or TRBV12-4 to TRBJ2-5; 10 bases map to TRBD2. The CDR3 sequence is CASSFASGRVGVRETQYF. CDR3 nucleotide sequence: TGTGCCAGCAGTTTTGCTAGCGGGAGAGTCGGGGTTAGAGAGACCCAGTACTTC.